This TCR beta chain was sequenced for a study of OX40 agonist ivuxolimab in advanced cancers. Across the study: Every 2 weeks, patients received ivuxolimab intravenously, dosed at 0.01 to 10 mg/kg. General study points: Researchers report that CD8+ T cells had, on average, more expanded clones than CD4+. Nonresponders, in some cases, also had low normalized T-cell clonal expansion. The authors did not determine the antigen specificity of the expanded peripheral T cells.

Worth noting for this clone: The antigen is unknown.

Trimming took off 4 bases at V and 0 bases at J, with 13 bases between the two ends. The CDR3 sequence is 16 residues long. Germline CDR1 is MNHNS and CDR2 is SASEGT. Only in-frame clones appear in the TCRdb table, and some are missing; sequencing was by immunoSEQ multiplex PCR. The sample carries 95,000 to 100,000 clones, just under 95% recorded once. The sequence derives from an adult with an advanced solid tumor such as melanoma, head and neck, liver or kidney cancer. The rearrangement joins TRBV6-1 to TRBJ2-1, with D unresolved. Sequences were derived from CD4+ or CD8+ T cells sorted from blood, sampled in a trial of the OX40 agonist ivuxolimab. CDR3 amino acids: CASSVGPSSSYNEQFF. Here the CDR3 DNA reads TGTGCCAGCAGTGTCGGGCCGTCGAGCTCCTACAATGAGCAGTTCTTC.